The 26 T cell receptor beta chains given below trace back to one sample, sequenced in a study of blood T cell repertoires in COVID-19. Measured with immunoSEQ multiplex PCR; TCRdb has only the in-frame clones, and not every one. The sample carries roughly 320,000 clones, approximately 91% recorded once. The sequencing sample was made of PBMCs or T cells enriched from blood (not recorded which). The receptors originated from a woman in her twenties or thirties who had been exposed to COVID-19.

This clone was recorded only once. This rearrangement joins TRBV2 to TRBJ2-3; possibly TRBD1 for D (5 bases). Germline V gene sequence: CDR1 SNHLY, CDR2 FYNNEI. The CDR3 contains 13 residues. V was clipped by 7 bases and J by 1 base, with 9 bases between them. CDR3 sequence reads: CASTRRGTDTQYF. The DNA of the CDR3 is TGTGCCAGCACTCGCAGGGGCACAGATACGCAGTATTTT.

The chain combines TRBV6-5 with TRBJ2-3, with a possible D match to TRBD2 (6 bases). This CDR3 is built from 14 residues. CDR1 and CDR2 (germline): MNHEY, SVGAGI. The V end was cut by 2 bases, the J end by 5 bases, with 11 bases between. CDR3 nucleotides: TGTGCCAGCAGTTACAGGCTAGCGAGAGATACGCAGTATTTT. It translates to CASSYRLARDTQYF.

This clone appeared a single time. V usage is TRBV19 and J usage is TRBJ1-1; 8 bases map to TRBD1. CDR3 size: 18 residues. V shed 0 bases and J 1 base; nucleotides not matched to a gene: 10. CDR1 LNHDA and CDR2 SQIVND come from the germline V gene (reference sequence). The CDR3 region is CASSIDGTGDPGNTEAFF. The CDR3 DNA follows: TGTGCCAGTAGTATAGATGGGACAGGAGACCCAGGGAACACTGAAGCTTTCTTT.

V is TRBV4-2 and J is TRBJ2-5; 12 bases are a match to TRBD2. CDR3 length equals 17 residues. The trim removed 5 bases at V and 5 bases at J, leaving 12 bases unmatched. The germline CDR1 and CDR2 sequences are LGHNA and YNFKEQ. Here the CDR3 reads CASSTGLAGTLEETQYF. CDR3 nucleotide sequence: TGTGCCAGCAGCACTGGACTAGCGGGGACCTTAGAGGAGACCCAGTACTTC.

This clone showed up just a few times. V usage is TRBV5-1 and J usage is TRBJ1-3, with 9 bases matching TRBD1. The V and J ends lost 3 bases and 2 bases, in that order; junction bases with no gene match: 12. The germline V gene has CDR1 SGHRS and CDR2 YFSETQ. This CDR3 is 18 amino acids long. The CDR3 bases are TGCGCCAGCAGCTGGGGGGTTAAGGGACAGGGAACTGGAAACACCATATATTTT. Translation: CASSWGVKGQGTGNTIYF.

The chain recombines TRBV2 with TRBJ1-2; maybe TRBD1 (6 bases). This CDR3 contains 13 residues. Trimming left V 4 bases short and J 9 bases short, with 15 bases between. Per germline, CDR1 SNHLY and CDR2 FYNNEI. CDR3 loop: CASSGGEGQSYTF. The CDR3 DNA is TGTGCCAGCAGTGGTGGTGAAGGACAGAGCTACACCTTC.

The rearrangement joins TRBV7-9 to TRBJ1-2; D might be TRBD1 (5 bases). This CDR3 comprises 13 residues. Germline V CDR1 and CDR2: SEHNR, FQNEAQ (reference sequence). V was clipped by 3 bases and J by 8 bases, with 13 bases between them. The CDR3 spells CASSFKGAGGYTF. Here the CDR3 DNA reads TGTGCCAGCAGCTTCAAAGGGGCAGGAGGCTACACCTTC. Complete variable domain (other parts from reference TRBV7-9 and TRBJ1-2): DTGVSQNPRHKITKRGQNVTFRCDPISEHNRLYWYRQTLGQGPEFLTYFQNEAQLEKSRLLSDRFSAERPKGSFSTLEIQRTEQGDSAMYLCASSFKGAGGYTFGSGTRLTVV.

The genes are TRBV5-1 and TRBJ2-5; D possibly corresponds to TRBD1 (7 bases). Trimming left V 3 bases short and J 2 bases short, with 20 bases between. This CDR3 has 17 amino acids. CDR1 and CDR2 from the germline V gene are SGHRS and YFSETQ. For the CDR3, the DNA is TGCGCCAGCAGCTCCCAGGGGGGCCTGGTGGGTCAAGAGACCCAGTACTTC. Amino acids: CASSSQGGLVGQETQYF.

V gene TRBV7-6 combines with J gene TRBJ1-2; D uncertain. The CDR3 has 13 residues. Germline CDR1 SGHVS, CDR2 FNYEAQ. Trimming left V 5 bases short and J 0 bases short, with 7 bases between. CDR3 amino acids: CASSPGTNYGYTF. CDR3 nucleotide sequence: TGTGCCAGCAGCCCCGGGACTAACTATGGCTACACCTTC.

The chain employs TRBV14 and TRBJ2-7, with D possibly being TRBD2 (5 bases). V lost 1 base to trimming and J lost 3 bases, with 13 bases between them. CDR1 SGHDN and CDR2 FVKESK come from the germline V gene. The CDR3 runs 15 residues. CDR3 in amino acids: CASSQGSSGNYEQYF. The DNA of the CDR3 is TGTGCCAGCAGCCAAGGTTCGTCCGGGAACTACGAGCAGTACTTC.

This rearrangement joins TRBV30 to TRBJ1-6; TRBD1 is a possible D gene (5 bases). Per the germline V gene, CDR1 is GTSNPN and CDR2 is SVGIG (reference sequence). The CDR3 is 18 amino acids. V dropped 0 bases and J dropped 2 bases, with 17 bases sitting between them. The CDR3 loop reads CAWSVGRRGFTYNSPLHF. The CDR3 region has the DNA TGTGCCTGGAGTGTAGGGCGAAGGGGATTCACCTATAATTCACCCCTCCACTTT.

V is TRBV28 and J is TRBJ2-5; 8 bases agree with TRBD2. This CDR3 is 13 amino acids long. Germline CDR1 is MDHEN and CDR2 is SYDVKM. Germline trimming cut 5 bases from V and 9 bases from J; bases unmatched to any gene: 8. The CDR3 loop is CASSPTRGGAQYF. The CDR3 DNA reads TGTGCCAGCAGTCCCACACGGGGGGGGGCCCAGTACTTC.

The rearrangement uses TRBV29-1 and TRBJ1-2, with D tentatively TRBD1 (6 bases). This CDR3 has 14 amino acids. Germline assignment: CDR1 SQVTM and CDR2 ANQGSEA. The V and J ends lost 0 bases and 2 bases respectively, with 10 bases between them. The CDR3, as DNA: TGCAGCGTTGAAGATCCTGACAGGAACTATGGCTACACCTTC. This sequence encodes CSVEDPDRNYGYTF.

The chain's CDR3 is CASSNRGRQETQYF. The CDR3 DNA sequence: TGTGCCAGCAGCAACAGGGGGCGCCAAGAGACCCAGTACTTC. The chain is built from TRBV2 and TRBJ2-5; 9 bases are a match to TRBD1. V trimming: 6 bases; J trimming: 1 base; junction bases outside the gene matches: 3. The germline V gene encodes CDR1 SNHLY and CDR2 FYNNEI. The CDR3 runs 14 residues.

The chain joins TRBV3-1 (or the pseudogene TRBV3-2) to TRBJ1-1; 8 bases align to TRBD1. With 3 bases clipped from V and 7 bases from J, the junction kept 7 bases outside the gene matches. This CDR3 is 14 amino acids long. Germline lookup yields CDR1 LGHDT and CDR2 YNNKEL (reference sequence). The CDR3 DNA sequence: TGTGCCAGCAGCCACCCGGACAGGGTGTATGAAGCTTTCTTT. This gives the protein CASSHPDRVYEAFF.

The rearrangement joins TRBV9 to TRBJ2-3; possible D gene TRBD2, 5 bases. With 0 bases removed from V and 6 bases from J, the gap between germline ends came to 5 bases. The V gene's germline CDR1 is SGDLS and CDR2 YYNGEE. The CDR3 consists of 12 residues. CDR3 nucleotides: TGTGCCAGCAGCGTAGGAGGGGATACGCAGTATTTT. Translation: CASSVGGDTQYF.

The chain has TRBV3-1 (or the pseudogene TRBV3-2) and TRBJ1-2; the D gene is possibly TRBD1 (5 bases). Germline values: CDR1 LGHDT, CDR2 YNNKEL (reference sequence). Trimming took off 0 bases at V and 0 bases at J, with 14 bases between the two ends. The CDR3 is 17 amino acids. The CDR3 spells CASSQDIGESANYGYTF. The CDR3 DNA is TGTGCCAGCAGCCAAGATATAGGGGAATCAGCTAACTATGGCTACACCTTC.

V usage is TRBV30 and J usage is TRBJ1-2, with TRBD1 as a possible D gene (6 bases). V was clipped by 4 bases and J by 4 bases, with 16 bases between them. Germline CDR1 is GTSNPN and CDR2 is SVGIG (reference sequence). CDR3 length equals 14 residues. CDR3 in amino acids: CAWTTGYSSYGYTF. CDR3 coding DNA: TGTGCCTGGACTACAGGGTATAGCTCCTATGGCTACACCTTC.

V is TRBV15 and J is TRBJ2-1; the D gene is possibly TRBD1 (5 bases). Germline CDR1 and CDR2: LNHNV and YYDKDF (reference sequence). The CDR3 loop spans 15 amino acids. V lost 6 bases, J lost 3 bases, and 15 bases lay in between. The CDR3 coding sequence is TGTGCCACCAGACATGGGGCTCTTGGCTACAATGAGCAGTTCTTC. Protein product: CATRHGALGYNEQFF.

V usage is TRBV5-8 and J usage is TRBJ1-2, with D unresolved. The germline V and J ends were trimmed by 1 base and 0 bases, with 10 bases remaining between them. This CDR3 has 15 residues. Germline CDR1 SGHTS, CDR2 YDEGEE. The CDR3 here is CASSLFGRTNYGYTF. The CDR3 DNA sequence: TGTGCCAGCAGCTTGTTCGGTAGAACTAACTATGGCTACACCTTC.

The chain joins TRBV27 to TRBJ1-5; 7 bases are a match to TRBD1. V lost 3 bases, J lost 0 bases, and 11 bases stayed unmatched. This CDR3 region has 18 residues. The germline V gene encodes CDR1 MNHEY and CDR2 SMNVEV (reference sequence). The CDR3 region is CASSLEGQAPYSNQPQHF. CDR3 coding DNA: TGTGCCAGCAGTTTGGAAGGACAGGCCCCCTATAGCAATCAGCCCCAGCATTTT.

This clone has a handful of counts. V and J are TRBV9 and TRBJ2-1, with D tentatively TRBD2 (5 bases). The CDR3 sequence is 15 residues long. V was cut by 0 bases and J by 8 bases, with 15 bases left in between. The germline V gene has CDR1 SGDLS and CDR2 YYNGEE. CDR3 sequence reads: CASSVGSVSGDEQFF. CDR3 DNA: TGTGCCAGCAGCGTAGGAAGTGTCTCCGGGGATGAGCAGTTCTTC. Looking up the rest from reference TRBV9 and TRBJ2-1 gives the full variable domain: DSGVTQTPKHLITATGQRVTLRCSPRSGDLSVYWYQQSLDQGLQFLIQYYNGEERAKGNILERFSAQQFPDLHSELNLSSLELGDSALYFCASSVGSVSGDEQFFGPGTRLTVL.

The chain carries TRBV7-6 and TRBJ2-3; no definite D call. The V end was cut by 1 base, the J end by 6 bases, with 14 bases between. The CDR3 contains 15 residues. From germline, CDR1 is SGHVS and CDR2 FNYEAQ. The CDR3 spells CASSLELSLLDTQYF. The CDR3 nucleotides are TGTGCCAGCAGCTTAGAACTATCCCTCCTGGATACGCAGTATTTT.

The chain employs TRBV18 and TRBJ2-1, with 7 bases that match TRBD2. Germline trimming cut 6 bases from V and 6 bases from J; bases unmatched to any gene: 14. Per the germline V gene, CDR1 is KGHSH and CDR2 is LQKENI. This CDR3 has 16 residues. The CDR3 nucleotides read TGTGCCAGCTCCCCCCGTAGCGGGTCCGTTTTCAATGAGCAGTTCTTC. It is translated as CASSPRSGSVFNEQFF.

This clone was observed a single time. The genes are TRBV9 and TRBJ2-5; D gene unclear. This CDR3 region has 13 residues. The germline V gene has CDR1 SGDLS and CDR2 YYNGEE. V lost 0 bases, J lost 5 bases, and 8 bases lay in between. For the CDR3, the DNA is TGTGCCAGCAGCGTAGATTTCTTGGAGACCCAGTACTTC. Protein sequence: CASSVDFLETQYF.

For the CDR3, the DNA is TGTGCCAGTAGGGACAGGGGGATCACAGATACGCAGTATTTT. Translated, it gives CASRDRGITDTQYF. V usage is TRBV19 and J usage is TRBJ2-3; 10 bases are a match to TRBD1. This CDR3 has 14 residues. The V segment lost 6 bases and the J segment 2 bases; nucleotides outside the gene matches: 2. Germline CDR1 LNHDA, CDR2 SQIVND (reference sequence).